The 19 T cell receptor beta chains in this list originate from one sample, sequenced in a study of T cells in Graves' hyperthyroidism and ophthalmopathy. RNA transcripts provided the source from which TCR beta CDR3 regions were amplified. The TCR CDR3 was amplified in a first-round RT-PCR using the HTBI primer set. TCRdb ran MiXCR on the multiplex PCR reads and lists one entry per CDR3 protein. The top ten clones hold about 13% of a sample with approximately 410,000 distinct CDR3 sequences, roughly 14% of them seen once. Sequencing was done on a sample of blood. Receptor source: a man younger than 30 with Graves' ophthalmopathy.

This clonotype was counted once. The chain joins TRBV12-3 or TRBV12-4 to TRBJ2-1, with 11 bases fitting TRBD1. The CDR3 has 17 residues. After removal of 6 bases from V and 0 bases from J, the junction contained 7 bases not matched to a gene. Written as DNA, the CDR3 is TGTGCCAGCAGCCGGGACAGGGGGTACAGCTCCTACAATGAGCAGTTCTTC. This encodes CASSRDRGYSSYNEQFF.

This rearrangement joins TRBV12-3 or TRBV12-4 to TRBJ1-5; D perhaps matches TRBD1 (5 bases). V was pared by 3 bases and J by 5 bases, with 11 bases between. The CDR3 has 14 residues. The CDR3 here is CASSFGAGDQPQHF. Here the CDR3 DNA reads TGTGCCAGCAGTTTTGGGGCAGGCGATCAGCCCCAGCATTTT.

This sequence joins TRBV6-5 and TRBJ1-1; D is ambiguous. The germline V gene encodes CDR1 MNHEY and CDR2 SVGAGI. This CDR3 has 13 amino acids. Trimming removed 3 bases at V and 1 base at J, with 6 bases between. The CDR3 DNA follows: TGTGCCAGCAGTTATCCAGAGAACACTGAAGCTTTCTTT. The encoded protein is CASSYPENTEAFF.

This clonotype was counted between two and nine times. This chain links TRBV5-5 with TRBJ2-7, with a weak D call TRBD1 (5 bases). The V gene lost 6 bases and the J gene lost 0 bases, with 13 bases spanning the gap. Germline CDR1 SGHKS, CDR2 YYEKEE (reference sequence). The CDR3 spans 14 residues. The CDR3 loop reads CASNLQGSSYEQYF. The CDR3 DNA is TGTGCCAGCAACCTTCAGGGATCCTCCTACGAGCAGTACTTC.

Many counts were recorded for this clonotype. This chain's CDR3 is CASSRTGVEYQPQHF. CDR3 bases: TGTGCCAGCAGCCGAACAGGGGTGGAATATCAGCCCCAGCATTTT. The V gene is TRBV6-1, the J gene TRBJ1-5, with TRBD1 matching over 7 bases. Germline CDR1 MNHNS, CDR2 SASEGT. V lost 6 bases and J lost 5; bases outside the gene matches: 10. The CDR3 has 15 residues.

The chain combines TRBV6-2 or TRBV6-3 with TRBJ2-3, with TRBD1 as a possible D gene (7 bases). This CDR3 region has 16 residues. V lost 6 bases and J lost 2, with 18 bases in between. In germline, CDR1 is MNHEY, CDR2 SVGEGT. The CDR3 loop reads CASRVLGGQITDTQYF. The CDR3 DNA follows: TGTGCCAGCAGAGTGTTGGGGGGACAGATCACAGATACGCAGTATTTT.

This clonotype was counted at least ten times. This chain joins TRBV27 and TRBJ1-2, with D unresolved. The CDR3 has 13 amino acids. V was cut by 0 bases and J by 7 bases, with 9 bases left in between. CDR1 and CDR2 (germline): MNHEY, SMNVEV (reference sequence). The CDR3: CASSLSGIGGYTF. In DNA, the CDR3 is TGTGCCAGCAGTTTATCAGGGATTGGTGGCTACACCTTC.

The V gene is TRBV2, the J gene TRBJ2-7; 7 nucleotides match TRBD1. With V trimmed by 6 bases and J by 7 bases, 15 bases remained unmatched. Germline assignment: CDR1 SNHLY and CDR2 FYNNEI. The CDR3 totals 15 residues. CDR3 in amino acids: CASSQETGRTREQYF. CDR3 nucleotides: TGTGCCAGCAGCCAAGAGACAGGGAGAACGAGGGAGCAGTACTTC.

This clonotype has only a few counts. The chain uses TRBV2 and TRBJ1-4, with TRBD1 identical over 7 bases. CDR1 and CDR2 from the germline V gene are SNHLY and FYNNEI. The CDR3 totals 15 residues. V dropped 5 bases and J dropped 3; count of bases not matched to a gene: 6. CDR3 in amino acids: CASSTTGFANEKLFF. The CDR3 nucleotides read TGTGCCAGCAGTACGACAGGGTTTGCTAATGAAAAACTGTTTTTT.

The chain has TRBV7-9 and TRBJ2-3; D is possibly TRBD1 (5 bases). This CDR3 comprises 18 residues. Deletions cut 3 bases from V and 0 bases from J, with 19 bases between. Germline assignment: CDR1 SEHNR and CDR2 FQNEAQ (reference sequence). The CDR3, as DNA: TGTGCCAGCAGCTTCAGACAGTACCAGCCGTCTAGCACAGATACGCAGTATTTT. Protein product: CASSFRQYQPSSTDTQYF.

This clonotype came up a few times. The chain has TRBV19 and TRBJ2-1, with D unresolved. Germline CDR1 reads LNHDA; CDR2 reads SQIVND (reference sequence). The length of the CDR3 is 14 residues. The ends were cut back, 5 bases at V and 5 bases at J, with 13 bases in the middle. CDR3 nucleotides: TGTGCCAGTAGTCTGACTCACCCAAACAATGAGCAGTTCTTC. It translates to CASSLTHPNNEQFF.

This clonotype was recorded many times. The chain uses TRBV7-9 and TRBJ1-1; perhaps TRBD1 as D (6 bases). V was shortened by 2 bases and J by 14 bases, with 15 bases between the two germline ends. Per the germline V gene, CDR1 is SEHNR and CDR2 is FQNEAQ (reference sequence). This CDR3 is built from 12 residues. CDR3 nucleotides: TGTGCCAGCAGCTTACCGGGCAGGGGAGGATTCTTT. Amino acids: CASSLPGRGGFF.

About this clonotype itself: This may be a read error, as it is one base from a much larger clone. Because the CDR3 is missing its conserved closing phenylalanine or tryptophan, this is likely a read error. The chain recombines TRBV2 with TRBJ2-1; D possibly corresponds to TRBD1 (6 bases). The CDR3 is 16 amino acids. V was clipped by 10 bases and J by 4 bases, with 23 bases between them. Germline CDR1 and CDR2: SNHLY and FYNNEI. CDR3 sequence reads: CAINGGVKQTYNEQFL. In nucleotides, the CDR3 is TGTGCCATCAATGGGGGCGTCAAACAAACGTACAATGAGCAGTTCCTC.

As to this clonotype: Being one base from a much bigger clone, this may be a read error. DNA for the CDR3: TGTGCCAGCAGCTCAGAATTAGCGGGGGGGCAAGAGACCCAGTACTTC. Translated, it gives CASSSELAGGQETQYF. This chain links TRBV7-2 with TRBJ2-5; 11 nucleotides agree with TRBD2. This CDR3 contains 16 residues. V gave up 4 bases and J gave up 2 bases; unmatched junction bases: 6. CDR1 and CDR2 (germline): SGHTA, FQGNSA. The full variable domain, in which reference TRBV7-2 and TRBJ2-5 provide the parts outside the CDR3, is GAGVSQSPSNKVTEKGKDVELRCDPISGHTALYWYRQSLGQGLEFLIYFQGNSAPDKSGLPSDRFSAERTGGSVSTLTIQRTQQEDSAVYLCASSSELAGGQETQYFGPGTRLLVL.

This clonotype was recorded many times. This chain links TRBV3-1 with TRBJ2-3, with D possibly being TRBD1 (5 bases). Trimming stripped 1 base from V and 6 bases from J, with 8 bases between. Germline CDR1 LGHDT, CDR2 YNNKEL (reference sequence). The CDR3 totals 13 residues. CDR3 DNA sequence: TGTGCCAGCAGCCAAGGGCCAGGGGATACGCAGTATTTT. This encodes CASSQGPGDTQYF.

This sequence joins TRBV15 and TRBJ2-1; D gene uncertain. V was pared by 1 base and J by 3 bases, with 4 bases between. The V gene's germline CDR1 is LNHNV and CDR2 YYDKDF (reference sequence). The CDR3 runs 13 residues. The CDR3 protein is CATSRALYNEQFF. For the CDR3, the DNA is TGTGCCACCAGCAGAGCCCTCTACAATGAGCAGTTCTTC. Filled out from reference TRBV15 and TRBJ2-1, the complete variable domain reads DAMVIQNPRYQVTQFGKPVTLSCSQTLNHNVMYWYQQKSSQAPKLLFHYYDKDFNNEADTPDNFQSRRPNTSFCFLDIRSPGLGDTAMYLCATSRALYNEQFFGPGTRLTVL.

This clonotype was detected many times. The chain employs TRBV28 and TRBJ2-7; unclear D gene. Trimming stripped 3 bases from V and 5 bases from J, with 8 bases between. This CDR3 spans 12 amino acids. Germline V gene sequence: CDR1 MDHEN, CDR2 SYDVKM. DNA for the CDR3: TGTGCCAGCAGTTTTTACCGGGACGAGCAGTACTTC. Protein sequence: CASSFYRDEQYF.

The genes are TRBV19 and TRBJ2-7, with 7 bases aligning to TRBD1. The CDR3 runs 15 residues. V shed 1 base, J shed 3 bases, and the junction held 6 bases outside the gene matches. Germline lookup yields CDR1 LNHDA and CDR2 SQIVND (reference sequence). The CDR3 here is CASSIGTGPYYEQYF. CDR3 sequence (DNA): TGTGCCAGTAGTATAGGGACAGGACCATACTACGAGCAGTACTTC.

Ten or more counts support this clonotype. This rearrangement joins TRBV11-2 to TRBJ1-4; no clear D gene. This CDR3 is 17 amino acids long. The germline CDR1 and CDR2 sequences are SGHAT and FQNNGV. The V end was cut by 0 bases, the J end by 0 bases, with 11 bases between. In DNA form, the CDR3 reads TGTGCCAGCAGCTTAGATTCGACCCTTGCAACTAATGAAAAACTGTTTTTT. Translating gives CASSLDSTLATNEKLFF.